This T cell receptor beta chain was sequenced in a study of memory CD4+ T cells and cytomegalovirus serostatus. Only in-frame clones appear in the TCRdb table, and some are missing; sequencing was by immunoSEQ multiplex PCR. Among tens of thousands of clones listed, under 80% were seen once. The CDR3 runs to 15 residues. The ends were cut back, 0 bases at V and 0 bases at J, with 6 bases in the middle. Germline loops: CDR1 SGHVS, CDR2 FNYEAQ. This clone was seen only once. The sort gate was single viable CD3+CD4+CD8-CD45RO+ cells for memory CD4+ T cells. The clonotype comes from an adult in good health and CMV-seronegative. The material sequenced was memory CD4+ T cells from blood. The rearrangement joins TRBV7-6 to TRBJ2-1, with D unresolved. The CDR3 DNA is TGTGCCAGCAGCTTAGCTCCTAGCTCCTACAATGAGCAGTTCTTC. Residues: CASSLAPSSYNEQFF.